The 30 T cell receptor beta chains listed next were all sequenced from one sample in a study of control samples from healthy donors and cancer patients. The method was immunoSEQ multiplex PCR; TCRdb's version includes in-frame clones alone and lacks a portion of them. Recorded for this sample: approximately 190,000 clones. The sequencing sample was made of blood. Receptors were obtained from a woman aged 25 to 45 in good health.

J is TRBJ2-7 and V is TRBV6-2 or TRBV6-3; 11 bases line up with TRBD2. This CDR3 spans 15 amino acids. J gave up 2 bases and V 6 bases, and 6 bases lay outside the gene matches. Germline assignment: CDR1 MNHEY and CDR2 SVGEGT. DNA for the CDR3: TGTGCCAGCAGCCCTAGCGGGGGGTTCCCCTACGAGCAGTACTTC. As protein: CASSPSGGFPYEQYF.

The genes are TRBV11-2 and TRBJ2-2, with D possibly being TRBD1 (6 bases). CDR1 SGHAT and CDR2 FQNNGV come from the germline V gene. Trimming cost V 4 bases and J 1 base, with 10 bases left between them. This CDR3 is built from 15 residues. The CDR3 nucleotides are TGTGCCAGCAGCTGGACGACAGGGAACACCGGGGAGCTGTTTTTT. Translation gives CASSWTTGNTGELFF.

The rearrangement joins TRBV19 to TRBJ2-5; D may be TRBD2 (6 bases). Germline CDR1 LNHDA, CDR2 SQIVND (reference sequence). The V end was cut by 10 bases, the J end by 3 bases, with 15 bases between. The length of the CDR3 is 13 residues. CDR3 loop: CATAQGGEETQYF. The CDR3 DNA follows: TGTGCCACCGCTCAAGGCGGGGAAGAGACCCAGTACTTC.

Worth noting for this clone: At one of its ends the junction is not consistent with the germline gene, which may arise from a read error. The J gene is TRBJ2-7, the V gene TRBV11-1, with D tentatively TRBD2 (5 bases). The length of the CDR3 is 12 residues. Looked up from germline, CDR1 is SGHAT and CDR2 is FQDESV (reference sequence). CDR3 amino acids: CVSSRDNYEQYF. In DNA form, the CDR3 reads TGTGTCAGCAGCCGGGATAACTACGAGCAGTACTTC.

The chain couples TRBV5-8 to TRBJ1-5; the match to TRBD1 covers 11 bases. Germline V CDR1 and CDR2: SGHTS, YDEGEE. The CDR3 totals 16 residues. Trimming took 4 bases from V and 6 from J; bases not matched to a gene: 9. Here the CDR3 reads CASSAGQGGPSQPQHF. CDR3 bases: TGTGCCAGCAGCGCGGGACAGGGGGGTCCAAGTCAGCCCCAGCATTTT.

The chain employs TRBV5-1 and TRBJ1-4; no definite D call. CDR1 SGHRS and CDR2 YFSETQ come from the germline V gene. Between the trimmed V and J ends, which lost 2 bases and 0 bases, there was a span of 14 bases. The CDR3 consists of 17 residues. CDR3 sequence: CASSFSTEAPTNEKLFF. CDR3 coding DNA: TGCGCCAGCAGCTTCTCTACAGAGGCCCCAACTAATGAAAAACTGTTTTTT.

The chain links TRBV29-1 to TRBJ2-3; TRBD2 might be the D (5 bases). CDR1 and CDR2 from the germline V gene are SQVTM and ANQGSEA. The CDR3 has 13 amino acids. Trimming removed 2 bases from V and 1 base from J, with 7 bases in between. In DNA form, the CDR3 reads TGCAGCGTTGAACTTAGCGGCACAGATACGCAGTATTTT. It translates to CSVELSGTDTQYF.

The chain has TRBV28 and TRBJ1-4; TRBD1 is a possible D gene (6 bases). Germline V CDR1 and CDR2: MDHEN, SYDVKM. This CDR3 has 15 amino acids. Trimming took off 6 bases at V and 4 bases at J, with 15 bases between the two ends. The CDR3 bases are TGTGCCAGCAGCCCTGGGGGCGCCGATAATGAAAAACTGTTTTTT. Translated: CASSPGGADNEKLFF.

As DNA, the CDR3 is TGTGCTAGTGGTTTGCTGCCGGGACAGGGGGGGAGAGGCTATGGCTACACCTTC. This encodes CASGLLPGQGGRGYGYTF. The chain carries TRBV12-5 and TRBJ1-2; 11 positions match TRBD1. After removal of 2 bases from V and 4 bases from J, the junction contained 12 bases not matched to a gene. Germline CDR1 and CDR2: LGHNT and FRNRAP. The CDR3 is made up of 18 amino acids.

The gene calls are TRBV5-4 and TRBJ1-1, with D perhaps matching TRBD1 (5 bases). Germline CDR1 reads SGHNT; CDR2 reads YYREEE (reference sequence). The V and J ends lost 1 base and 5 bases respectively, with 12 bases between them. This CDR3 region has 14 residues. CDR3: CASSLRGAITEAFF. DNA for the CDR3: TGTGCCAGCAGCTTGAGAGGGGCGATTACTGAAGCTTTCTTT.

The chain is built from TRBV19 and TRBJ1-1, with D possibly matching TRBD1 (5 bases). The germline CDR1 and CDR2 sequences are LNHDA and SQIVND (reference sequence). Trimming took 6 bases from V and 0 from J, leaving 8 bases between them. This CDR3 comprises 13 residues. CDR3 bases: TGTGCCAGTAGCCGGGACCTGAACACTGAAGCTTTCTTT. It translates to CASSRDLNTEAFF.

A note on this clone: This sample includes further DNA sequences coding for the same CDR3. The rearrangement links TRBV6-5 to TRBJ1-1; D remains ambiguous. This CDR3 comprises 13 residues. Trimming took off 6 bases at V and 2 bases at J, with 10 bases between the two ends. Germline CDR1 is MNHEY and CDR2 is SVGAGI. This chain's CDR3 is CASSWTGNTEAFF. The CDR3 bases are TGTGCCAGCAGCTGGACCGGTAACACTGAAGCTTTCTTT.

V gene TRBV6-5 combines with J gene TRBJ2-3, with 8 bases lining up with TRBD2. This CDR3 has 15 residues. CDR1 MNHEY and CDR2 SVGAGI come from the germline V gene. V shed 6 bases and J 3 bases; nucleotides not matched to a gene: 8. CDR3 coding DNA: TGTGCCAGCAGAAACCGGGGGGGACCTACAGATACGCAGTATTTT. Protein: CASRNRGGPTDTQYF.

The chain recombines TRBV2 with TRBJ2-3; no firm D call. Per the germline V gene, CDR1 is SNHLY and CDR2 is FYNNEI. Trimming removed 3 bases at V and 5 bases at J, with 12 bases between. The CDR3 contains 14 residues. As DNA, the CDR3 is TGTGCCAGCAGTGATTCCTCAGCTGAAGATACGCAGTATTTT. As protein: CASSDSSAEDTQYF.

V and J are TRBV18 and TRBJ1-1, with D maybe TRBD1 (6 bases). The V and J ends lost 0 bases and 6 bases respectively, with 20 bases between them. The CDR3 contains 17 residues. Germline CDR1 reads KGHSH; CDR2 reads LQKENI. This CDR3 is CASSPPGGNRVSAEAFF. In DNA form, the CDR3 reads TGTGCCAGCTCACCACCTGGGGGGAACAGGGTGTCTGCTGAAGCTTTCTTT.

The gene calls are TRBV5-6 and TRBJ1-5; no clear D gene. From germline, CDR1 is SGHDT and CDR2 YYEEEE. CDR3 length: 14 residues. The V gene lost 0 bases and the J gene lost 6 bases, with 10 bases spanning the gap. The CDR3 DNA reads as TGTGCCAGCAGCTTGGGTTCAGTCGGTCAGCCCCAGCATTTT. It codes for CASSLGSVGQPQHF. Full variable domain (remainder filled in from reference TRBV5-6 and TRBJ1-5): DAGVTQSPTHLIKTRGQQVTLRCSPKSGHDTVSWYQQALGQGPQFIFQYYEEEERQRGNFPDRFSGHQFPNYSSELNVNALLLGDSALYLCASSLGSVGQPQHFGDGTRLSIL.

The gene calls are TRBV28 and TRBJ1-2; 7 positions agree with TRBD1. Germline V lookup: CDR1 MDHEN, CDR2 SYDVKM. This CDR3 region has 14 residues. Trimming removed 3 bases from V and 0 bases from J; junction bases left unmatched: 1. CDR3 bases: TGTGCCAGCAGTTTTCAGGGGGCTAACTATGGCTACACCTTC. This encodes CASSFQGANYGYTF.

This chain uses TRBV29-1 with TRBJ1-2; 8 bases are a match to TRBD1. This CDR3 contains 12 residues. Trimming cost V 1 base and J 6 bases; bases outside gene matches: 1. From germline, CDR1 is SQVTM and CDR2 ANQGSEA. In DNA form, the CDR3 reads TGCAGCGTTGAAGGGACAGGGAATGGCTACACCTTC. This translates into CSVEGTGNGYTF.

V is TRBV24-1 and J is TRBJ2-1; the D gene could be TRBD1 or TRBD2 (6 bases each). The CDR3 totals 16 residues. Looked up from germline, CDR1 is KGHDR and CDR2 is SFDVKD. V was shortened by 3 bases and J by 7 bases, with 18 bases between the two germline ends. CDR3 protein: CATSDLYREEVNEQFF. The CDR3 DNA follows: TGTGCCACCAGTGATCTCTACAGGGAGGAGGTAAATGAGCAGTTCTTC.

V gene TRBV5-1 combines with J gene TRBJ2-1; D gene ambiguous. Trimming removed 5 bases from V and 3 bases from J, with 18 bases in between. The CDR3 is 16 amino acids. Germline V CDR1 and CDR2: SGHRS, YFSETQ. CDR3 region: CASRFAAKASYNEQFF. In nucleotides, the CDR3 is TGCGCCAGCAGGTTTGCCGCTAAAGCGAGCTACAATGAGCAGTTCTTC.

This chain uses TRBV5-5 with TRBJ1-2, with D unclear. V lost 1 base and J lost 0, with 16 bases in between. Germline V gene lookup returns CDR1 SGHKS and CDR2 YYEKEE (reference sequence). The CDR3 is made up of 17 amino acids. This CDR3 is CASSLLGPTISNYGYTF. The CDR3 DNA follows: TGTGCCAGCAGCTTGCTCGGTCCGACGATCTCTAACTATGGCTACACCTTC.

The chain is built from TRBV7-2 and TRBJ1-3; 12 bases map to TRBD1. The CDR3 has 17 residues. Germline assignment: CDR1 SGHTA and CDR2 FQGNSA. V was pared by 6 bases and J by 6 bases, with 12 bases of the junction left unmatched. The CDR3 is CASRGPGQGAFKNTIYF. The CDR3 nucleotides read TGTGCCAGCAGGGGACCGGGACAGGGGGCGTTTAAAAACACCATATATTTT. Full variable domain (outside the CDR3, taken from reference TRBV7-2 and TRBJ1-3): GAGVSQSPSNKVTEKGKDVELRCDPISGHTALYWYRQSLGQGLEFLIYFQGNSAPDKSGLPSDRFSAERTGGSVSTLTIQRTQQEDSAVYLCASRGPGQGAFKNTIYFGEGSWLTVV.

The CDR3 nucleotides read TGTGCCATCAACGGGGGGGGGACCTCAGATACGCAGTATTTT. Amino acids: CAINGGGTSDTQYF. The J gene is TRBJ2-3, the V gene TRBV10-3; 8 bases line up with TRBD2. J was trimmed by 4 bases and V by 7 bases; bases with no gene match: 7. The CDR3 consists of 14 residues. Per germline, CDR1 ENHRY and CDR2 SYGVKD.

This chain links TRBV3-1 (or the pseudogene TRBV3-2) with TRBJ2-1; D gene uncertain. Germline CDR1 LGHDT, CDR2 YNNKEL (reference sequence). V was trimmed by 0 bases and J by 3 bases, leaving 12 bases between them. The CDR3 consists of 16 residues. The CDR3 DNA reads as TGTGCCAGCAGCCAAGATTCGGTTGAAGACTACAATGAGCAGTTCTTC. This gives the protein CASSQDSVEDYNEQFF.

The chain couples TRBV28 to TRBJ2-3; TRBD1 agrees at 8 bases. The CDR3 length is 15 residues. With V trimmed by 6 bases and J by 0 bases, 5 bases remained unmatched. Germline V gene data show CDR1 as MDHEN and CDR2 as SYDVKM. CDR3 nucleotide sequence: TGTGCCAGCAGCACAGGGGGGACTAGCACAGATACGCAGTATTTT. Translated, it gives CASSTGGTSTDTQYF.

This rearrangement joins TRBV6-5 to TRBJ1-1, with D possibly TRBD1 on 6 matching bases. The V end was cut by 0 bases, the J end by 6 bases, with 14 bases between. The CDR3 loop spans 15 amino acids. CDR1 MNHEY and CDR2 SVGAGI come from the germline V gene. CDR3 nucleotides: TGTGCCAGCAGTTACTCGGGTACAGGGTACCCTGAAGCTTTCTTT. Its translation: CASSYSGTGYPEAFF.

The chain carries TRBV7-6 and TRBJ1-3, with 7 bases aligning to TRBD1. Trimming took 5 bases from V and 0 from J; bases not matched to a gene: 10. The CDR3 runs to 17 residues. Germline lookup yields CDR1 SGHVS and CDR2 FNYEAQ. The DNA of the CDR3 is TGTGCCAGCAGCGCAAACATACAGGGGTCCTCTGGAAACACCATATATTTT. Encoded protein: CASSANIQGSSGNTIYF.

The V gene is TRBV3-1 (or the pseudogene TRBV3-2), the J gene TRBJ2-2; no firm D call. V was cut by 4 bases and J by 1 base, with 10 bases left in between. The CDR3 has 15 residues. Germline V gene data show CDR1 as LGHDT and CDR2 as YNNKEL (reference sequence). The CDR3: CASSLSGENTGELFF. The CDR3 bases are TGTGCCAGCAGCCTATCTGGGGAGAACACCGGGGAGCTGTTTTTT.

The rearrangement links TRBV6-5 to TRBJ1-1; D is ambiguous. CDR3 length equals 13 residues. Trimming stripped 6 bases from V and 3 bases from J, with 11 bases between. Per germline, CDR1 MNHEY and CDR2 SVGAGI. The CDR3 nucleotides are TGTGCCAGCAGCGGAATGCCGGACACTGAAGCTTTCTTT. Protein: CASSGMPDTEAFF.

The J gene is TRBJ1-5, the V gene TRBV19; the D is unclear. From germline, CDR1 is LNHDA and CDR2 SQIVND (reference sequence). V was pared by 5 bases and J by 7 bases, with 9 bases between. This CDR3 spans 12 amino acids. CDR3 bases: TGTGCCAGTAGTCCTCTGGACCAGCCCCAGCATTTT. Translation: CASSPLDQPQHF.